This TCR beta chain was identified in a study of response to subunit inactivated influenza vaccine. This clonotype occurred a few times. Its antigen remains unknown. Study-wide results and limits: The authors suggested that every seasonal influenza vaccination recruits few new T cells.

TCRdb recomputed calls from the RT-PCR reads with MiXCR, one row per CDR3 protein. Of a few hundred thousand distinct CDR3 sequences listed, 12% to 15% are singletons. Trimming cost V 2 bases and J 7 bases; bases outside gene matches: 3. The V gene's germline CDR1 is SGHVS and CDR2 FNYEAQ. The CDR3 length is 14 residues. This TCR was sampled from a man in his forties or fifties who received an inactivated influenza vaccine. This sequence joins TRBV7-6 and TRBJ2-2; 8 positions agree with TRBD2. The sample in question was PBMCs from blood, obtained about 11 days after vaccination. CDR3 in amino acids: CASSLMREDGELFF. The CDR3 coding sequence is TGTGCCAGCAGCTTAATGCGGGAGGACGGGGAGCTGTTTTTT. Full variable domain (missing parts from reference TRBV7-6 and TRBJ2-2): GAGVSQSPRYKVTKRGQDVALRCDPISGHVSLYWYRQALGQGPEFLTYFNYEAQQDKSGLPNDRFSAERPEGSISTLTIQRTEQRDSAMYRCASSLMREDGELFFGEGSRLTVL.